Reported below is one TCR beta chain. The antigen is undetermined. This entry comes from a study of CD8 T cells in Susac syndrome. CDR1 is LGHNA, CDR2 YSLEER, per germline. This CDR3 is built from 19 residues. V was shortened by 1 base and J by 0 bases, with 21 bases between the two germline ends. Study-level findings and limits: Within total CD8+ repertoires, around 15 Susac-specific public clones were found, and within CD8+ TEMRA repertoires, roughly 5.

An amount of RNA that ranged from about 0.45 to 1 ug was reverse transcribed with random hexamers. MiXCR was run by TCRdb on the immunoSEQ multiplex PCR reads, yielding one entry per CDR3 protein. The repertoire has around 130,000 distinct CDR3 sequences, roughly 94% of them found once; the top ten carry about 0.29%. Sequencing of TCR beta was carried out in blood CD8+ and CD4+ T cells. This receptor was obtained from a human donor with Susac syndrome. The chain joins TRBV4-3 to TRBJ1-2; D might be TRBD1 (6 bases). Sequencing used CD8+ T cells from PBMCs. In DNA form, the CDR3 reads TGCGCCAGCAGCCAAGGGGTCGGGGACACCTACCGATCTAACTATGGCTACACCTTC. As protein: CASSQGVGDTYRSNYGYTF.